This entry concerns a single TCR beta chain. Its specificity is unknown. These data belong to a study of OX40 agonist ivuxolimab in advanced cancers. In the study overall: Having had anti-PD-1, anti-PD-L1 or anti-CTLA-4 therapy before was allowed, and more than 35% had some.

The V end lost 2 bases, the J end lost 1 base, and 10 bases lay between the germline ends. CDR3 length: 14 residues. Germline V CDR1 and CDR2: SGHRS, YFSETQ. Generated by immunoSEQ multiplex PCR, the TCRdb table keeps only in-frame clones and is missing some. The sample includes almost 70,000 clones, 80% to 90% of them seen just once. Study findings and constraints: Clonal expansion from baseline to week 6 occurred in both CD4+ and CD8+ T cells. CD8+ T cells averaged more expanded clones than CD4+. Some patients who did not respond also had low normalized T-cell clonal expansion.

The V call is TRBV5-1, the J call TRBJ2-7; D possibly corresponds to TRBD1 (6 bases). The TCR originated in an adult with an advanced solid tumor such as melanoma, head and neck, liver or kidney cancer. The starting material was CD4+ or CD8+ T cells sorted from blood, obtained in a trial of the OX40 agonist ivuxolimab. CDR3: CASSLGTPSYEQYF. In nucleotides, the CDR3 is TGCGCCAGCAGCTTAGGGACACCATCCTACGAGCAGTACTTC.